This T cell receptor (beta chain) was documented in a study of Graves' ophthalmopathy and Graves' hyperthyroidism. The TCR beta CDR3 regions underwent amplification from RNA transcripts. Investigators did first-round RT-PCR with HTBI primers, then second-round multiplex PCR. A single record per CDR3 protein comes from TCRdb applying MiXCR to the multiplex PCR reads. The repertoire holds tens of thousands of distinct CDR3 sequences, with roughly 50% as singletons. CDR3 length: 16 residues. Looked up from germline, CDR1 is SGHVS and CDR2 is FQNEAQ. Unmatched junction bases numbered 5, after V lost 3 bases and J lost 4 bases. The source of the PBMCs was over 8.5 ml of fresh peripheral blood. This clonotype was seen only a few times.

Sequenced material: peripheral blood. The chain is built from TRBV7-8 and TRBJ2-2; TRBD2 aligns across 10 bases. The receptor comes from an adult woman with stable Graves' hyperthyroidism. In DNA form, the CDR3 reads TGTGCCAGCAGCTTTACTAGCGGGGCGGGCACCGGGGAGCTGTTTTTT. This sequence encodes CASSFTSGAGTGELFF.